One and the same sample provided the 10 T cell receptor beta chains below, sequenced in a study of T cells in Graves' hyperthyroidism and ophthalmopathy (dated by TCRdb to 2018 to 2020). Receptor amplification or capture employed multiplex PCR. This sample was sequenced with an Illumina HiSeq 2000. The TCR beta CDR3 regions were amplified from the RNA transcripts. The TCR CDR3 was subjected to a first round of RT-PCR using the HTBI primer set and the Qiagen OneStep RT-PCR kit. TCRdb reworked the public reads: Q25 trimming with fastp, MiXCR clone assembly, productive beta chains retained. Entries that share a CDR3 protein sequence are merged under the most common genes and DNA. This sample has under 450,000 distinct CDR3 sequences in its table, and about 14% of those were observed once. Less than 25% of the sample rests with the top ten. Sequencing used blood. The source is a man aged 25-45 years with Graves' hyperthyroidism that later progressed to Graves' ophthalmopathy.

The rearrangement uses TRBV2 and TRBJ1-5; 8 nucleotides match TRBD1. This CDR3 comprises 17 residues. J was trimmed by 0 bases and V by 7 bases; bases with no gene match: 11. Germline lookup yields CDR1 SNHLY and CDR2 FYNNEI. In DNA form, the CDR3 reads TGTGCCAGCACTGGCGGGACAGGCCCCCTTAGCAATCAGCCCCAGCATTTT. It specifies CASTGGTGPLSNQPQHF.

This clonotype was seen many times. The V and J genes are TRBV7-9 and TRBJ2-3, with a possible D match to TRBD2 (6 bases). V shed 0 bases and J shed 2 bases, with 12 bases lying between them. The V gene's germline CDR1 is SEHNR and CDR2 FQNEAQ (reference sequence). The CDR3 has 16 residues. In DNA form, the CDR3 reads TGTGCCAGCAGCTTAGCGGAGGACTATTCCACAGATACGCAGTATTTT. This gives the protein CASSLAEDYSTDTQYF.

This clonotype was detected ten times or more. This sequence joins TRBV12-3 or TRBV12-4 and TRBJ2-3; D possibly corresponds to TRBD2 (5 bases). V was trimmed by 1 base and J by 1 base, leaving 6 bases between them. The CDR3 length is 14 residues. As DNA, the CDR3 is TGTGCCAGCAGTTTAGGTAGCGGCACAGATACGCAGTATTTT. It specifies CASSLGSGTDTQYF.

As for this clonotype: This could be a read error, since a much larger clone is one nucleotide away. The V call is TRBV27, the J call TRBJ1-1; 7 nucleotides align to TRBD1. Germline lookup yields CDR1 MNHEY and CDR2 SMNVEV (reference sequence). This CDR3 region has 17 residues. V gave up 7 bases and J gave up 0 bases; unmatched junction bases: 14. CDR3 bases: TGTGCCAGCAATGCAACCCGACAGGGAAGGATGAACACTGAAGCTTTCTTT. Amino acid sequence: CASNATRQGRMNTEAFF.

The CDR3 loop reads CASRTLGDTGELFF. In DNA form, the CDR3 reads TGCGCCAGCCGGACACTGGGGGACACCGGGGAGCTGTTTTTT. The chain recombines TRBV5-1 with TRBJ2-2, with D perhaps assigned TRBD1 or TRBD2 (5 bases each). The V end lost 7 bases, the J end lost 3 bases, and 13 bases lay between the germline ends. CDR1 and CDR2 (germline): SGHRS, YFSETQ. This CDR3 is 14 amino acids long.

This clonotype was seen ten or more times. V gene TRBV7-9 combines with J gene TRBJ2-7; D might be TRBD1 (5 bases). The CDR3 is 14 residues long. With 3 bases removed from V and 0 bases from J, the gap between germline ends came to 9 bases. CDR1 SEHNR and CDR2 FQNEAQ come from the germline V gene (reference sequence). CDR3 sequence: CASSFQGSSYEQYF. The DNA of the CDR3 is TGTGCCAGCAGCTTCCAGGGAAGCTCCTACGAGCAGTACTTC.

A few counts support this clonotype. CDR3 residues: CASSLGRTGGNEQFF. For the CDR3, the DNA is TGTGCCAGCAGCTTAGGGCGGACAGGCGGGAATGAGCAGTTCTTC. The chain couples TRBV7-2 to TRBJ2-1, with 7 bases identical to TRBD1. This CDR3 region has 15 residues. Trimming at V came to 1 base and at J to 7 bases, leaving 7 bases not matched to a gene. The V gene's germline CDR1 is SGHTA and CDR2 FQGNSA.

This clonotype was recorded at least ten times. The rearrangement links TRBV12-3 or TRBV12-4 to TRBJ1-2, with D possibly matching TRBD1 (5 bases). Trimming took off 1 base at V and 7 bases at J, with 13 bases between the two ends. The CDR3 sequence is 14 residues long. The CDR3 sequence is CASSLVRGVSGYTF. In DNA form, the CDR3 reads TGTGCCAGCAGTTTAGTTCGGGGGGTGTCTGGCTACACCTTC.

This clonotype was picked up a small number of times. In DNA, the CDR3 is TGTGCCAGCAGTTTAATGGGGACTGAGCAGTTCTTC. Translation gives CASSLMGTEQFF. The chain combines TRBV27 with TRBJ2-1; D assignment may be TRBD1 or TRBD2 (5 bases each). V gave up 2 bases and J gave up 9 bases, with 8 bases separating them. The length of the CDR3 is 12 residues. Per germline, CDR1 MNHEY and CDR2 SMNVEV (reference sequence).

This clonotype was found many times. The chain employs TRBV12-3 or TRBV12-4 and TRBJ1-2; TRBD1 might be the D (6 bases). V was shortened by 7 bases and J by 1 base, with 19 bases between the two germline ends. The CDR3 loop spans 16 amino acids. The CDR3 bases are TGTGCCAGCACCCCCCCTCGGGACACCCTTAACTATGGCTACACCTTC. Translating gives CASTPPRDTLNYGYTF.